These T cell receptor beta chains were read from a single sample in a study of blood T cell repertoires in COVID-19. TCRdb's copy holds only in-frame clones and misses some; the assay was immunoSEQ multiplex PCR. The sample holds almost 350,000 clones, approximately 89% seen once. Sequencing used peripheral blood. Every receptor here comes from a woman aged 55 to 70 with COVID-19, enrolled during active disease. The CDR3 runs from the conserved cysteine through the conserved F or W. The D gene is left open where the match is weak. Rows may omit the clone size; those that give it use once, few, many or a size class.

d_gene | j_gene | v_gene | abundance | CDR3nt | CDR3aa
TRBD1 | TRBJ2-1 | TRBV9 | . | TGTGCCAGCAGCGTAGCCGGGACAGGCTACAATGAGCAGTTCTTC | CASSVAGTGYNEQFF
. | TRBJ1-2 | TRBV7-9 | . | TGTGCCAGCAGCTTAGTAACAGATACTAACTATGGCTACACCTTC | CASSLVTDTNYGYTF
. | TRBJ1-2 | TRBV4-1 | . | TGCGCCAGCAGCCAAGATTCGGGAGTCTATGGCTACACCTTC | CASSQDSGVYGYTF
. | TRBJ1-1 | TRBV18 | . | TGTGCCAGCTCACCATCCAGGGCGCGGGGGGACACTGAAGCTTTCTTT | CASSPSRARGDTEAFF
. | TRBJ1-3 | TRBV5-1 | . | TGCGCCAGCAGCTCGGATACAGGATTTGGAAACACCATATATTTT | CASSSDTGFGNTIYF
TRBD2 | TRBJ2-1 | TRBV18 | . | TGTGCCAGCTCACCGGGACTAGCCGACAATGAGCAGTTCTTC | CASSPGLADNEQFF
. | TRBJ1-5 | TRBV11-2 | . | TGTGCCAGCAGCTCTAATAGCAATCAGCCCCAGCATTTT | CASSSNSNQPQHF
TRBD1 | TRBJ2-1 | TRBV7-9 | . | TGTGCCAGCAGCCCAGGTCAGGGGGCTTGGAATGAGCAGTTCTTC | CASSPGQGAWNEQFF
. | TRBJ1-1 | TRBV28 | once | TGTGCCAGCATCTCGGGGGTGAACACTGAAGCTTTCTTT | CASISGVNTEAFF
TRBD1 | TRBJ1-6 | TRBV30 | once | TGTGCCTGGACCGGGACAGGGGCTTCACCCCTCCACTTT | CAWTGTGASPLHF
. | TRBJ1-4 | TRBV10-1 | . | TGCGCCGGCCCGTCGGGGGAGAGTAATGAAAAACTGTTTTTT | CAGPSGESNEKLFF
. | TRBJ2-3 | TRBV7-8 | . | TGTGCCAGCAGCTTAAGACGGGGGGCGGTGGATACGCAGTATTTT | CASSLRRGAVDTQYF
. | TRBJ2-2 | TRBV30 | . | TGTGCCTTTTCTGGCCAGGCCCCTGGGAGCGGGGAGCTGTTTTTT | CAFSGQAPGSGELFF
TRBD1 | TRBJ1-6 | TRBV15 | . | TGTGCCACCAGCAGGGACAGGGATAATTCACCCCTCCACTTT | CATSRDRDNSPLHF
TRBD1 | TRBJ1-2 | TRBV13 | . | TGTGCCAGCAGCTTAGGACAGGGGGCTGATGGCTACACCTTC | CASSLGQGADGYTF
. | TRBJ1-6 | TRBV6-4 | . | TGTGCCAGCACCCCCCCGGAGGGCAATTCACCCCTCCACTTT | CASTPPEGNSPLHF
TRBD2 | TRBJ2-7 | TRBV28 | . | TGTGCCAGCAGCCCCGGGGGGGGAAACTCCTACGAGCAGTACTTC | CASSPGGGNSYEQYF
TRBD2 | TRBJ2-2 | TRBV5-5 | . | TGTGCCAGCAGCTCACCGGGACTAGCGGGGGGGTCCAACACCGGGGAGCTGTTTTTT | CASSSPGLAGGSNTGELFF
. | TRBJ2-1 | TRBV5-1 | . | TGCGCCAGCAGCTTGGGAGGGAGCGTCTCCTACAATGAGCAGTTCTTC | CASSLGGSVSYNEQFF
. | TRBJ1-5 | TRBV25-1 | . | TGTGCCAGCAGTGCCAGGGGATTAGGCCGCAATCAGCCCCAGCATTTT | CASSARGLGRNQPQHF
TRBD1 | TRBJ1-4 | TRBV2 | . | TGTGCCAGCACTGGGACAGATACAATGGGAAAACTGTTTTTT | CASTGTDTMGKLFF
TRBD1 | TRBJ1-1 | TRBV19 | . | TGTGCCAGTAGTGTACAGTGGGGACAGGCGAACACTGAAGCTTTCTTT | CASSVQWGQANTEAFF
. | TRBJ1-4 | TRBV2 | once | TGTGCCAGCAGTGCGAGGGTCGGTGAAAAACTGTTTTTT | CASSARVGEKLFF
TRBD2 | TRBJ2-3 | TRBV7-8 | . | TGTGCCAGCAGCCATCTAGCGGGGGGGGCAGATACGCAGTATTTT | CASSHLAGGADTQYF
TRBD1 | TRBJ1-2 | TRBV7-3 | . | TGTGCCAGCAGCTTCCTCGGACAGGCTGGCTACACCTTC | CASSFLGQAGYTF
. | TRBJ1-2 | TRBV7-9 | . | TGTGCCAGCAGCTTTAGTGTGGGGTCAACCGGGAGCTATGGCTACACCTTC | CASSFSVGSTGSYGYTF
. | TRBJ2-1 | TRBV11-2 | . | TGTGCCAGCAGCTTAGAAGCCAGTGTGGAGTACAATGAGCAGTTCTTC | CASSLEASVEYNEQFF
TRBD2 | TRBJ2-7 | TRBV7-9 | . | TGTGCCAGCAGCTTAAGTACGGGGGGGCCGGAGTTC | CASSLSTGGPEF
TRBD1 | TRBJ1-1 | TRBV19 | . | TGTGCCAGTAGGACAGGGGGAACTGAAGCTTTCTTT | CASRTGGTEAFF
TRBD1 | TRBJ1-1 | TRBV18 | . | TGTGCCAGCTCACCAACAGGGGGGTTGAACACTGAAGCTTTCTTT | CASSPTGGLNTEAFF
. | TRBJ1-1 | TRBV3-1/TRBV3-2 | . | TGTGCCAGCAGCCAAGATTGGGGGGGGAACACTGAAGCTTTCTTT | CASSQDWGGNTEAFF
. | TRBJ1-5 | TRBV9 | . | TGTGCCAGCAGCCCCAGGGGCCGCAATCAGCCCCAGCATTTT | CASSPRGRNQPQHF
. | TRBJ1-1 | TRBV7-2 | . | TGTGCCAGCAGCTTCGGAGGAAAGAGTGACACTGAAGCTTTCTTT | CASSFGGKSDTEAFF
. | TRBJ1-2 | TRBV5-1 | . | TGCGCCAGCAGCTTGTTGGGACAAGATGGCTACACCTTC | CASSLLGQDGYTF
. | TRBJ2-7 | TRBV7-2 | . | TGTGCCAGCAGCTTAACGGAGGCCGGGTTCATGCCCTACGAGCAGTACTTC | CASSLTEAGFMPYEQYF
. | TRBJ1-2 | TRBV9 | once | TGTGCCAGCAGCCCGACAGCCAACTATGGCTACACCTTC | CASSPTANYGYTF
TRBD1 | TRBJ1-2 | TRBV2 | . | TGTGCCAGCAGCGCAGGGGGCAACTATGGCTACACCTTC | CASSAGGNYGYTF
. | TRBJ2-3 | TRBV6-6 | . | TGTGCCAGCCTCCGCACAGATACGCAGTATTTT | CASLRTDTQYF
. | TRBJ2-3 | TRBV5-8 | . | TGTGCCAGCACGAAGGGACATTACCGCACAGATACGCAGTATTTT | CASTKGHYRTDTQYF
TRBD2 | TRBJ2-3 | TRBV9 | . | TGTGCCAGCAGCACTAGCGGGGGGGCGAGCACAGATACGCAGTATTTT | CASSTSGGASTDTQYF
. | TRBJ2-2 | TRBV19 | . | TGTGCCAGTACCGACTCGGCAGGGTTGCACAGGGTCATTAGGGGGGAGCTGTTTTTT | CASTDSAGLHRVIRGELFF
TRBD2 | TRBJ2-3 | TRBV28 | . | TGTGCCAGCAGTCCCAGCGGGGGTCGATCCCCTAGCACAGATACGCAGTATTTT | CASSPSGGRSPSTDTQYF
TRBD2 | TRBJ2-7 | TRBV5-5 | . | TGTGCCAGCAGCTTGGCCCTAGCGGGGGGGCCAGGGACCTACGAGCAGTACTTC | CASSLALAGGPGTYEQYF
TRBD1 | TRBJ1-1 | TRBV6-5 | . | TGTGCCAGCAGCGACAGGGGTCTGAACACTGAAGCTTTCTTT | CASSDRGLNTEAFF
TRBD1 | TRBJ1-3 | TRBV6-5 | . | TGTGCCAGCGGACAGGGGGCGGCAGGAAACACCATATATTTT | CASGQGAAGNTIYF
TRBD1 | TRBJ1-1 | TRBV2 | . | TGTGCCAGCACTCACAGGGGTGGAAACACTGAAGCTTTCTTT | CASTHRGGNTEAFF
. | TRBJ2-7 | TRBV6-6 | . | TGTGCCAGCAGTTACGGCGGGCCCGATAGAGAGCAGTACTTC | CASSYGGPDREQYF
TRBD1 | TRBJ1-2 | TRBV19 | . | TGTGCCAGTAGTCTCGGGGGGACAGGGGATGGCTACACCTTC | CASSLGGTGDGYTF
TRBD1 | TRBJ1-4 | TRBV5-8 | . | TGTGCCAGTCTACCTGCCGGGACAGCAGAAAAACTGTTTTTT | CASLPAGTAEKLFF
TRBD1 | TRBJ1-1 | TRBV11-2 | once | TGTGCCAGCAGCTTCGGACAGGCGAAGAACACTGAAGCTTTCTTT | CASSFGQAKNTEAFF
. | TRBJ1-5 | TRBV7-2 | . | TGTGCCAGCAGTCCAGACAGGCATCAGCCCCAGCATTTT | CASSPDRHQPQHF
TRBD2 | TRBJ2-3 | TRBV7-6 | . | TGTGCCAGCTCACAGGGAGCGGGGGGCACAGATACGCAGTATTTT | CASSQGAGGTDTQYF
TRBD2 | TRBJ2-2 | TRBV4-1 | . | TGCGCCAGCAGCCAAGATGCAGCGGGGGGGTCAACCGGGGAGCTGTTTTTT | CASSQDAAGGSTGELFF
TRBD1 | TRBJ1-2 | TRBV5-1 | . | TGCGCCAGCAGCTGGTCCGGGACAGGGGCCAACTATGGCTACACCTTC | CASSWSGTGANYGYTF